Listed below are T cell receptor beta chains from one sample, sequenced in a study of T cells in Graves' hyperthyroidism and ophthalmopathy. TCRdb re-called the multiplex PCR reads with MiXCR, one entry per CDR3 protein. The profile shows around 300,000 distinct CDR3 sequences, 14% of them singletons. Sequenced sample: blood. These receptors came from a woman under 40 with Graves' hyperthyroidism. The CDR3 runs from the conserved cysteine through the conserved F or W. Fields, in order: J gene, clone size, V gene, CDR3 protein. Clone size is not always given. Where it is, it says once, few, many or a class for expanded clones.

TRBJ2-1	many	TRBV6-2/TRBV6-3	CASTDPGNEQFF
TRBJ2-3	-	TRBV10-1	CASSMAGGSDTQYF
TRBJ2-7	few	TRBV18	CASSPTGGLYEQYF
TRBJ2-3	many	TRBV28	CASRPGGAEDTQYF
TRBJ2-3	-	TRBV7-9	CASSLVGSSTSTDTQYF
TRBJ1-2	few	TRBV28	CASKRTGANYGYTF
TRBJ1-6	many	TRBV7-2	CASSLVPRDNSPLHF
TRBJ2-5	many	TRBV20-1	CSARPQPGETQYF
TRBJ1-5	few	TRBV6-2/TRBV6-3	CASSYNGGAFHSNQPQHF
TRBJ2-1	-	TRBV7-9	CASSLVELVGNEQFF
TRBJ2-7	few	TRBV20-1	CSARGERGSYEQYF
TRBJ2-1	many	TRBV3-1	CASSQGPGDEQFF
TRBJ1-1	many	TRBV20-1	CSARVLGTPRGTEAFF
TRBJ1-2	many	TRBV28	CASSLDRPNGYTF
TRBJ2-1	many	TRBV27	CASTPGQGDLNEQFF
TRBJ2-7	few	TRBV7-2	CASSRREVSEQYF
TRBJ2-3	-	TRBV5-5	CASSAVPGEGPDTQYF
TRBJ2-3	-	TRBV14	CASSQDPGRDTQYF
TRBJ2-5	many	TRBV13	CASSFRERQETQYF
TRBJ1-1	few	TRBV19	CASNPDRGNTEAFF
TRBJ1-3	once	TRBV30	CAWSTGTGGSNTIYF
TRBJ1-5	many	TRBV28	CASSLSPQGFNQPQHF
TRBJ2-7	many	TRBV15	CATTLAGGNEQYF
TRBJ2-1	few	TRBV7-6	CASSWTSGSNEQFF
TRBJ1-2	many	TRBV18	CASSPTARANYGYTF
TRBJ1-1	-	TRBV19	CASRIGTAKSEAFF
TRBJ2-7	few	TRBV14	CASSQGREGYEQYF
TRBJ2-5	many	TRBV20-1	CSARDPSTGSQETQYF
TRBJ1-2	-	TRBV28	CASNPPDTLYYGYTF
TRBJ2-2	many	TRBV12-3/TRBV12-4	CASSLRQGTRNTGELFF
TRBJ1-3	-	TRBV2	CASSDYGNTIYF
TRBJ1-2	many	TRBV3-1	CASSHDGFYGYTF
TRBJ1-4	-	TRBV2	CASGVFVENGGEKLFF
TRBJ1-3	-	TRBV2	CARRRFSGNTIYF
TRBJ1-1	few	TRBV7-2	CASSWDSPEAFF
TRBJ2-5	many	TRBV28	CASSRRAMYQETQYF
TRBJ2-1	few	TRBV12-3/TRBV12-4	CASSGSRARKWNEQFF
TRBJ1-5	few	TRBV6-1	CASEPGQSLNDQPQHF
TRBJ2-1	-	TRBV7-9	CASPHQGLANEQFF
TRBJ2-3	once	TRBV9	CASSVRGGSADTQYF
TRBJ1-1	many	TRBV6-1	CASSQQSTVLPEAFF
TRBJ2-7	many	TRBV6-2/TRBV6-3	CASSFVSDYYEQYF
TRBJ1-1	-	TRBV10-2	CASSDRQRVNTEAFF
TRBJ1-4	few	TRBV13	CASSSPGQNEKLFF
TRBJ2-1	many	TRBV11-2	CASSTRDRVHGEQFF
TRBJ2-5	many	TRBV7-9	CASSLVTGIQETQYF
TRBJ2-7	many	TRBV20-1	CSARNLAGLPYEQYF
TRBJ1-1	many	TRBV29-1	CSAGAGQGIRKAFF
TRBJ2-1	few	TRBV4-1	CASSQDTFGLAGDSSYNEQFF
TRBJ1-1	many	TRBV5-6	CASSLPGRNTEAFF
TRBJ2-1	many	TRBV28	CATLGQPNNEQFF
TRBJ1-5	many	TRBV12-3/TRBV12-4	CASDLRGGSQPQHF
TRBJ2-1	many	TRBV27	CASSAQDNEQFF
TRBJ2-7	many	TRBV27	CASSLEGRGEQYF